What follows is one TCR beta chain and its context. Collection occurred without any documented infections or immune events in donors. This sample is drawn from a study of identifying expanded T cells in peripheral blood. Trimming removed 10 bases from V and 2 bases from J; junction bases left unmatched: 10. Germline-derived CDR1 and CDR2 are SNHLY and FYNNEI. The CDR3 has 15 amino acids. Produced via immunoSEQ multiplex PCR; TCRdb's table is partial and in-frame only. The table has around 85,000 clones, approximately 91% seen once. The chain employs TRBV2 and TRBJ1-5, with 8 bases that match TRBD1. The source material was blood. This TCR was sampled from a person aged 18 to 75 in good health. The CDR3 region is CATRQGLSGNQPQHF. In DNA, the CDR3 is TGTGCCACCAGACAGGGGTTGTCCGGCAATCAGCCCCAGCATTTT.